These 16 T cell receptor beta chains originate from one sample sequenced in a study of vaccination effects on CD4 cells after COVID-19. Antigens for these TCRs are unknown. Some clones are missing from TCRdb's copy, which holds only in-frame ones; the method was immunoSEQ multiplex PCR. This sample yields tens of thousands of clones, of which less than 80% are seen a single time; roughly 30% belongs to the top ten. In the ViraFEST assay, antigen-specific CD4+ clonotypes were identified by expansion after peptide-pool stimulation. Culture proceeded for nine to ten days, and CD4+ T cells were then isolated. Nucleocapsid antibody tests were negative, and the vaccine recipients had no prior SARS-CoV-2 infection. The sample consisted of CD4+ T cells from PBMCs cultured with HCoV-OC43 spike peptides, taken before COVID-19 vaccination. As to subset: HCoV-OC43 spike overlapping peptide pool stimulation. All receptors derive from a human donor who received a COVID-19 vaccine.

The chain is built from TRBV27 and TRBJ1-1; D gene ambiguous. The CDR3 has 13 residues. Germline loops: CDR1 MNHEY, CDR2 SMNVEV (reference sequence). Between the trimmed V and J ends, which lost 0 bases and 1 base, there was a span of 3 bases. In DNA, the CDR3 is TGTGCCAGCAGTTTATCCAGGAACACTGAAGCTTTCTTT. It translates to CASSLSRNTEAFF.

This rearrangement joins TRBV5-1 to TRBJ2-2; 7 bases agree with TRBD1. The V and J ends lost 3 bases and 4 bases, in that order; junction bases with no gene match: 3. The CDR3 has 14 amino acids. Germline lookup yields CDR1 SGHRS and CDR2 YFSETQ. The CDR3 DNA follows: TGCGCCAGCAGCTCGGGACAGACCACCGGGGAGCTGTTTTTT. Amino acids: CASSSGQTTGELFF. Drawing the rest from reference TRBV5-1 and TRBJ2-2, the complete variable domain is KAGVTQTPRYLIKTRGQQVTLSCSPISGHRSVSWYQQTPGQGLQFLFEYFSETQRNKGNFPGRFSGRQFSNSRSEMNVSTLELGDSALYLCASSSGQTTGELFFGEGSRLTVL.

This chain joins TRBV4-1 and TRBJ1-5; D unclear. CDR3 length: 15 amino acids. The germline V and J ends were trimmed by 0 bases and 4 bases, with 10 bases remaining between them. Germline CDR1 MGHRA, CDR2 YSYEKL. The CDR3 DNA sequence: TGCGCCAGCAGCCAAGAGGGCGCGGGGAATCAGCCCCAGCATTTT. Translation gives CASSQEGAGNQPQHF.

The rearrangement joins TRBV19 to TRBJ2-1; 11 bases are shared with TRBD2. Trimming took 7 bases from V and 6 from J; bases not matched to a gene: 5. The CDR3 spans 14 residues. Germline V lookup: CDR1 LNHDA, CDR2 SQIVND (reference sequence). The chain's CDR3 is CASTTSGSFNEQFF. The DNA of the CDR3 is TGTGCCAGTACCACTAGCGGGAGTTTCAATGAGCAGTTCTTC.

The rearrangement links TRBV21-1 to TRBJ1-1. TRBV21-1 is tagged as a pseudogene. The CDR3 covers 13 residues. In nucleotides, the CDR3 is TGTGCCAGCAGCAAAATCGGACCCCTCCGAGCTTTCTTT. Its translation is CASSKIGPLRAFF.

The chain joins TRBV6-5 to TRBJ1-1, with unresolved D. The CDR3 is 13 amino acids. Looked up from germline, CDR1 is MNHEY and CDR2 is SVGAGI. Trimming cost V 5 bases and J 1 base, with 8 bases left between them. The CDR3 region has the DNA TGTGCCAGCAGTCGCCCAGCGAACACTGAAGCTTTCTTT. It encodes CASSRPANTEAFF.

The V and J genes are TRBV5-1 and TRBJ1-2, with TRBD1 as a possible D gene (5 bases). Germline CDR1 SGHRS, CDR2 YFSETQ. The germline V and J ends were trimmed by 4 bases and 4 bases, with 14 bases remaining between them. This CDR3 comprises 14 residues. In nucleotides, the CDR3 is TGCGCCAGCAGCGATACCGGGACGGGCTATGGCTACACCTTC. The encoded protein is CASSDTGTGYGYTF.

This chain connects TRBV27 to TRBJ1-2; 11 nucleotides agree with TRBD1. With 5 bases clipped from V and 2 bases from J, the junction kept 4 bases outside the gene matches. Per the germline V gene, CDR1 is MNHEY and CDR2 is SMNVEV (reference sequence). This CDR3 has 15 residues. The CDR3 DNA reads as TGTGCCAGCAGTATTGGGACAGGGGGAAACTATGGCTACACCTTC. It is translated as CASSIGTGGNYGYTF.

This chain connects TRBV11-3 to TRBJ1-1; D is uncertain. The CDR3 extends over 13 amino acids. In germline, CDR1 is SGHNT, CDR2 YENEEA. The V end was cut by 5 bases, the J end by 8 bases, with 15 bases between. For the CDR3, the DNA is TGTGCCAGCAGCCAACACCAGAGGACGGAAGCTTTCTTT. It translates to CASSQHQRTEAFF.

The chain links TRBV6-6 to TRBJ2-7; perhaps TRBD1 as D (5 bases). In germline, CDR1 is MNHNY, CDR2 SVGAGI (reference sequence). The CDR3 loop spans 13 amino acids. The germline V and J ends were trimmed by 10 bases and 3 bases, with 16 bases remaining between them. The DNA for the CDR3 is TGTGCCATCAAAGGTACAGGAAACTACGAGCAGTACTTC. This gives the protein CAIKGTGNYEQYF.

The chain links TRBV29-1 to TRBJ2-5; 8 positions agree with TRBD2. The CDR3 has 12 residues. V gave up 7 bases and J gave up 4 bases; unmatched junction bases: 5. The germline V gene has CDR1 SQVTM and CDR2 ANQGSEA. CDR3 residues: CSAQGLGETQYF. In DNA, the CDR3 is TGCAGCGCTCAGGGACTAGGAGAGACCCAGTACTTC.

The CDR3 is CASGLGSGDSPLHF. The CDR3 coding sequence is TGTGCCAGCGGTCTGGGTAGCGGAGATTCACCCCTCCACTTT. The chain employs TRBV19 and TRBJ1-6; no clear D gene. The germline V gene encodes CDR1 LNHDA and CDR2 SQIVND (reference sequence). V was trimmed by 9 bases and J by 8 bases, leaving 17 bases between them. The CDR3 covers 14 residues.

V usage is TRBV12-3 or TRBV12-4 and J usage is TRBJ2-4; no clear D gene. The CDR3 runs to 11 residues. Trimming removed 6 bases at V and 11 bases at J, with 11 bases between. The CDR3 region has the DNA TGTGCCAGCAGCCTTAGTCGGGTTCAGTACTTC. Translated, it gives CASSLSRVQYF.

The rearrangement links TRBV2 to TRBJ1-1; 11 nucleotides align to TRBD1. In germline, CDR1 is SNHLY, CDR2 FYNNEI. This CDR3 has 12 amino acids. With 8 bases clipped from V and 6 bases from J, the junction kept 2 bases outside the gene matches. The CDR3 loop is CASGGQGAEAFF. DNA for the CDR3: TGTGCCAGCGGGGGACAGGGGGCTGAAGCTTTCTTT. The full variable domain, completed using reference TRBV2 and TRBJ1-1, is EPEVTQTPSHQVTQMGQEVILRCVPISNHLYFYWYRQILGQKVEFLVSFYNNEISEKSEIFDDQFSVERPDGSNFTLKIRSTKLEDSAMYFCASGGQGAEAFFGQGTRLTVV.

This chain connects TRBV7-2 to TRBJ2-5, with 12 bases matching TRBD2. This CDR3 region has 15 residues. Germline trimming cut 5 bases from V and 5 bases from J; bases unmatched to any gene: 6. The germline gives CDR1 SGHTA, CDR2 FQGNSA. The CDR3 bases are TGTGCCAGCAGCCTAAGACTAGCGGGGGTTGAGACCCAGTACTTC. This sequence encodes CASSLRLAGVETQYF.

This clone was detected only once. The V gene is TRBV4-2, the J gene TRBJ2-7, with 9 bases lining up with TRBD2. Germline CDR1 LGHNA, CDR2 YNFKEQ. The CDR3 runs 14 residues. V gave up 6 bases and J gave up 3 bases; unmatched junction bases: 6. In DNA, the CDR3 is TGTGCCAGCAGTCTTAGCGGGGGTTACTACGAGCAGTACTTC. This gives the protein CASSLSGGYYEQYF.